The clone carrying this T cell receptor beta chain was observed many times. Antigen: not known. The sample is drawn from a study of human T cells and chemical hapten exposure. Overall study: Minor volume differences among pooled libraries chiefly drove per-sample TCR yield variation. Study findings and constraints: It was expanded TCRs that formed significantly more large CDR3 similarity clusters than controls did.

Germline loops: CDR1 SNHLY, CDR2 FYNNEI. This CDR3 contains 13 residues. V was clipped by 0 bases and J by 10 bases, with 10 bases between them. The time point was: pre-sensitization, week 0. Regarding treatment: therapeutic diphenylcyclopropenone sensitization with weekly scalp DPC. In the original analysis: A per-sample median of around 88,000 TCRs was observed, with counts ranging from 23,224 to 690,600. MiXCR was run by TCRdb on the RACE reads, yielding one entry per CDR3 protein. The V and J calls reflect TCRdb's pipeline rather than the authors' work. The repertoire has more than 300,000 distinct CDR3 sequences, less than 6.5% of them found once; the top ten carry roughly 2.6%.

The chain links TRBV2 to TRBJ2-1; D assignment may be TRBD1 or TRBD2 (5 bases each). The input for sequencing was whole blood, taken in connection with sensitization to the hapten diphenylcyclopropenone (DPC). The receptor was derived from a woman aged 45-60 years with alopecia areata. Some clones in this sample may be carry-over from other donors' samples. CDR3 protein: CASSEAPGAEQFF. CDR3 in DNA: TGTGCCAGCAGTGAAGCGCCCGGGGCCGAGCAGTTCTTC.